This entry features one T cell receptor (beta chain) sequence. The sample belongs to a study of blood T cells in healthy people across ages. Study details: Using template switching, researchers captured about one barcoded beta molecule for each two T cells.

The CDR3 contains 13 residues. Germline V gene data show CDR1 as SGHAT and CDR2 as FQNNGV. V was pared by 3 bases and J by 5 bases, with 8 bases between. Primed by a sample-barcoded 5' primer and a J-beta primer mix, a second PCR proceeded for about 7 to 11 cycles. Every molecule of cDNA carried a tag from a template-switch adaptor with 12 random nucleotides. MiXCR was run by TCRdb on the 5' RACE reads, yielding one entry per CDR3 protein. The sample lists 700,000 or so distinct CDR3 sequences, 40% to 45% seen once, with about 32% in the top ten. Isolation of PBMCs gave at least 7 million cells per sample.

Input material: blood. The TCR was taken from a man of 80 years or more in good health. This chain uses TRBV11-2 with TRBJ2-1; a weak D match, TRBD2 (6 bases). The CDR3 DNA is TGTGCCAGCAGCTTGGACTACAACAATGAGCAGTTCTTC. Residues: CASSLDYNNEQFF.